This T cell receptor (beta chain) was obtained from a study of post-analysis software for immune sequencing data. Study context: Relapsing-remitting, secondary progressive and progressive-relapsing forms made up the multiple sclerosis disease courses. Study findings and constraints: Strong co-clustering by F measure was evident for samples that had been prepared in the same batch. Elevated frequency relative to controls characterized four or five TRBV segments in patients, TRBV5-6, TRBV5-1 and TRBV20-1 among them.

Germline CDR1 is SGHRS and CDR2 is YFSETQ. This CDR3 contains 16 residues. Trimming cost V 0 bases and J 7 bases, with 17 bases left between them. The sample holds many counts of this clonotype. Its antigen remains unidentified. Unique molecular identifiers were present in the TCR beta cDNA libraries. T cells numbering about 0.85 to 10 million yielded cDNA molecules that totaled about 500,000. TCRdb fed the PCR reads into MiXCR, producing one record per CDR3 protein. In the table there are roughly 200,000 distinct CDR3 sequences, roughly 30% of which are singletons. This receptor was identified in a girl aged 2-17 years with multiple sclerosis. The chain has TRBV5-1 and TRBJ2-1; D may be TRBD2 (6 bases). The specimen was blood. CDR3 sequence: CASSLEGAGRLNEQFF. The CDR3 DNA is TGCGCCAGCAGCTTGGAAGGGGCGGGAAGGCTAAATGAGCAGTTCTTC.